This paragraph covers one T cell receptor beta chain sequence. Antigen: not known. These data are taken from a study of T cell responses to AZD1222 COVID-19 vaccine. The CDR3 runs 14 residues. V lost 5 bases and J 10 bases, leaving 18 bases between the germline ends. The germline V gene has CDR1 GTSNPN and CDR2 SVGIG (reference sequence). Study-level results: Clonal diversity was possibly underestimated; the donors were predominantly white British and more often female. Spike was spanned by vaccine-associated CD4 TCRs, with dominance at 160-218 and 743-854.

Clones were read by immunoSEQ multiplex PCR, and TCRdb kept only the in-frame ones, dropping some. The sample yields around 150,000 clones, around 90% seen once. The source of this sequence is an adult who received the AZD1222 COVID-19 vaccine. This chain links TRBV30 with TRBJ1-6, with D maybe TRBD1 (5 bases). The material sequenced was peripheral blood, taken 28 days after the second AZD1222 dose. The CDR3 region has the DNA TGTGCCTGGTCCCAGGGTATGAGGGCCTCACCCCTCCACTTT. It codes for CAWSQGMRASPLHF.